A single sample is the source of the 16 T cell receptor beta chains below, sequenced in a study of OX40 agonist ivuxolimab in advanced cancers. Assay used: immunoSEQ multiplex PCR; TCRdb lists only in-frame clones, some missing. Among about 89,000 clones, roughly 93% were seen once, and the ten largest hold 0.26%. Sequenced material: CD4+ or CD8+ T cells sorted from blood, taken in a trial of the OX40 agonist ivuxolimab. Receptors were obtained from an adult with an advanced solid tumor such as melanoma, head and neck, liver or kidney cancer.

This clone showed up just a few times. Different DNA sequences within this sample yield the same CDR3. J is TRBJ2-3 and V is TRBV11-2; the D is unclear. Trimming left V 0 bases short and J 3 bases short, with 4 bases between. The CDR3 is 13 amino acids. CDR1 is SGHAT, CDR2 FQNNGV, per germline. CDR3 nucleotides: TGTGCCAGCAGCTTAGATCGTACAGATACGCAGTATTTT. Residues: CASSLDRTDTQYF. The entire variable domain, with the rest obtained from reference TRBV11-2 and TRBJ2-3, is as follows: EAGVAQSPRYKIIEKRQSVAFWCNPISGHATLYWYQQILGQGPKLLIQFQNNGVVDDSQLPKDRFSAERLKGVDSTLKIQPAKLEDSAVYLCASSLDRTDTQYFGPGTRLTVL.

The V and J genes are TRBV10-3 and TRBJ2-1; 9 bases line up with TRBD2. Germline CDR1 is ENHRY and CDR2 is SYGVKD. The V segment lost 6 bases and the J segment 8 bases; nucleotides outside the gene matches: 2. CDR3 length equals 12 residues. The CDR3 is CAISGTSYEQFF. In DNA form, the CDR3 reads TGTGCCATCAGCGGGACTAGCTATGAGCAGTTCTTC.

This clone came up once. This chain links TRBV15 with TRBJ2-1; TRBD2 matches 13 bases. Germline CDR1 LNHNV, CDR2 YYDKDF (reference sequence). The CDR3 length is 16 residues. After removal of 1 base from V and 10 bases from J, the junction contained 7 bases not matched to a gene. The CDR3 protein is CATSRGGLAGRREQFF. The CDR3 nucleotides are TGTGCCACCAGCAGAGGGGGACTAGCGGGGAGAAGGGAGCAGTTCTTC.

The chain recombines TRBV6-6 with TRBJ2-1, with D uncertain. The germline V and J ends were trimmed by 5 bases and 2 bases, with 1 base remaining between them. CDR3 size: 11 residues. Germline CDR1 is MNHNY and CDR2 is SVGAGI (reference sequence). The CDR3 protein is CASSTYNEQFF. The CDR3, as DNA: TGTGCCAGCAGTACCTACAATGAGCAGTTCTTC.

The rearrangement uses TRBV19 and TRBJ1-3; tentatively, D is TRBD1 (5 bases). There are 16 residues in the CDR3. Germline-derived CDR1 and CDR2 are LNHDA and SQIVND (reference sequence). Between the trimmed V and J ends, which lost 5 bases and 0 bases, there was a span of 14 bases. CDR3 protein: CASSQNRNRSGNTIYF. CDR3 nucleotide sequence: TGTGCCAGTAGTCAAAACAGGAATCGCTCTGGAAACACCATATATTTT.

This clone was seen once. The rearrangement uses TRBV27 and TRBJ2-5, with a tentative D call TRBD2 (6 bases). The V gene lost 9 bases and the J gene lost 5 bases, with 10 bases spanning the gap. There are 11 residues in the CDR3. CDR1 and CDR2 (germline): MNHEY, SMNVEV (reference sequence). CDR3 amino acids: CASCSGETQYF. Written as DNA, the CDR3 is TGTGCCAGTTGCAGCGGGGAGACCCAGTACTTC.

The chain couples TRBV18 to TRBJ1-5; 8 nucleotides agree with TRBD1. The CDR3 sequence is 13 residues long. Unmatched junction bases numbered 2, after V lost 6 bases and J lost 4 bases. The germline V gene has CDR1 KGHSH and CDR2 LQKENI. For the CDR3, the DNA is TGTGCCAGCTCCGGACAGGGAAATCAGCCCCAGCATTTT. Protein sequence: CASSGQGNQPQHF.

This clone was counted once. The DNA for the CDR3 is TGTGCCAGCAGCCAAGACAGGGAAGGCACTGAAGCTTTCTTT. This gives the protein CASSQDREGTEAFF. The rearrangement links TRBV7-9 to TRBJ1-1, with 7 bases identical to TRBD1. CDR1 is SEHNR, CDR2 FQNEAQ, per germline (reference sequence). Trimming at V came to 5 bases and at J to 4 bases, leaving 7 bases not matched to a gene. The CDR3 contains 14 residues.

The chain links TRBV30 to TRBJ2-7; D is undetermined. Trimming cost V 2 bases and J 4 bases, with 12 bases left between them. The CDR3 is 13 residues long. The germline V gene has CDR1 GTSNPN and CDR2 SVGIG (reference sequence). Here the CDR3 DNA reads TGTGCCTGGAGTATAGGGCCAGCGTACGAGCAGTACGTC. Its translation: CAWSIGPAYEQYV.

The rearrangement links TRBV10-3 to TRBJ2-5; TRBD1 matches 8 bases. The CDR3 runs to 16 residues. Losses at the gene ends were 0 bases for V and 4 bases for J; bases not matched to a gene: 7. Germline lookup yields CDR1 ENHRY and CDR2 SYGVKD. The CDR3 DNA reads TGTGCCATCAGTGAGTCGAAACCCAGGGGGCGAGAGACCCAGTACTTC. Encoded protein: CAISESKPRGRETQYF.

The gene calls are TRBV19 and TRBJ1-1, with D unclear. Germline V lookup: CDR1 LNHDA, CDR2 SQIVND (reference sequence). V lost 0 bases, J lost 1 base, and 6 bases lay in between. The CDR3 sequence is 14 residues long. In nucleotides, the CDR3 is TGTGCCAGTAGTATAGACAACAGGAACACTGAAGCTTTCTTT. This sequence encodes CASSIDNRNTEAFF.

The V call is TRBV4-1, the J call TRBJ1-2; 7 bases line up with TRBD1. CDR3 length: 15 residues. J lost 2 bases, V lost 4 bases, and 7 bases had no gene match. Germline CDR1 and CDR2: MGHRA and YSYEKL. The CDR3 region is CASSPRSGGNYGYTF. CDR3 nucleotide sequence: TGCGCCAGCAGCCCCCGGTCAGGGGGAAACTATGGCTACACCTTC.

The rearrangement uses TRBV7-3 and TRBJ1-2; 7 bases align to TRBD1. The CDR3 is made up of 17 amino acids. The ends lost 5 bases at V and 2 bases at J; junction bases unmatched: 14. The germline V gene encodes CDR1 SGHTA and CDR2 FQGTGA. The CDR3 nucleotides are TGTGCCAGCAGCCAAGATCCGACAGGGAGGGCGAACTATGGCTACACCTTC. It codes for CASSQDPTGRANYGYTF.

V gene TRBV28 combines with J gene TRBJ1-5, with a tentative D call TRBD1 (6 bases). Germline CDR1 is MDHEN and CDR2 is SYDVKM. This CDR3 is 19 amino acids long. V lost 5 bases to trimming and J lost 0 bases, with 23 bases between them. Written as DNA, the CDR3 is TGTGCCAGCAGTCCACCGCTCACTCGGGGGGCTTATAGCAATCAGCCCCAGCATTTT. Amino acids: CASSPPLTRGAYSNQPQHF.

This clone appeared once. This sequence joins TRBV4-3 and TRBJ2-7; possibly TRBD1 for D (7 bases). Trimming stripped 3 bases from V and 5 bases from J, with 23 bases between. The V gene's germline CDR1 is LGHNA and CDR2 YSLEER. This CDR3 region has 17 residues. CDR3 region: CASSHLLDRDSFHEQYF. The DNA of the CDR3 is TGCGCCAGCAGCCATCTATTAGACAGGGACTCCTTCCACGAGCAGTACTTC.

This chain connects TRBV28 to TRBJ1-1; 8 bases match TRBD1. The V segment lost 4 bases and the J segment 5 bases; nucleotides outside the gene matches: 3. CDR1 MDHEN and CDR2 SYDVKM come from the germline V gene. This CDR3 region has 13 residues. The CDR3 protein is CASSSGQGTEAFF. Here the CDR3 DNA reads TGTGCCAGCAGTTCCGGACAGGGTACTGAAGCTTTCTTT.